Given below is one T cell receptor beta chain in context. Per the study methods: Quantification of nucleated cells was approximated via reference gene primer amplification. TCRdb's table, derived via immunoSEQ multiplex PCR, lists solely in-frame clones and lacks some. V and J calls and clone size are as listed in that table; D and trimming were resolved from the DNA. The sample has 200,000 or so clones; roughly 85% are singletons. This sample is part of a study of blood T cell repertoires in COVID-19. Study-wide background: The analysed material was cDNA or gDNA that came from T cells, B-cell-depleted T cells, or PBMCs.

Trimming shortened V by 3 bases and J by 8 bases, and 10 bases separated the two germline ends. This CDR3 spans 11 amino acids. Germline V gene lookup returns CDR1 SQVTM and CDR2 ANQGSEA. Residents of 20 to 25 US areas, aged roughly 18 to 90 years, made up the participants. Cohort allocation depended upon clinical history that participants reported. The sample comprised PBMCs or T cells enriched from blood (not recorded which). The rearrangement links TRBV29-1 to TRBJ1-2; a weak D match, TRBD1 (5 bases). The TCR sequence derives from a woman aged 40 to 50 with acute COVID-19. CDR3 bases: TGCAGCGTTGAGAAGGGGTACGGCTACACCTTC. Protein product: CSVEKGYGYTF.